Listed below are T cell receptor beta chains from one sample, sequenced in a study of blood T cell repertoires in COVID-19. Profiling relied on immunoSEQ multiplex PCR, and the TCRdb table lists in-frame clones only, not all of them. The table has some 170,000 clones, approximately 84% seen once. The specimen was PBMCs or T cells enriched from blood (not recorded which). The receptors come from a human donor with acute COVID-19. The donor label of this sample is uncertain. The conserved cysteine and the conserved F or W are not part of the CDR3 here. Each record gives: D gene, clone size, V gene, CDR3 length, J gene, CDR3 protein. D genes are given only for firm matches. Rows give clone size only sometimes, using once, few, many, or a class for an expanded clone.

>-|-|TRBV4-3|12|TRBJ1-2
ASSQVAGDYGYT
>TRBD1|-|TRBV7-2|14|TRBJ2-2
ASSLAGTGTTGELF
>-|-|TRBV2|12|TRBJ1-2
ASSELRGHYGYT
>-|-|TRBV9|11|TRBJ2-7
ASSPQITYEQY
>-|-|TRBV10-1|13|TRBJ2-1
ASSESGGSYNEQF
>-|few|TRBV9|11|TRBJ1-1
ASSARQNTEAF
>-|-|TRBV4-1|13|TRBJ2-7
ASSQGQSTTYEQY
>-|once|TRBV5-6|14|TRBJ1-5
ASSLASGSVNQPQH
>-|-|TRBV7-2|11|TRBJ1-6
ASSSNRMTPLH
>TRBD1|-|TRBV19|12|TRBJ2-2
ASSWTGNTGELF
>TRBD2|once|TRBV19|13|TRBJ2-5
ASSLGLAGGETQY
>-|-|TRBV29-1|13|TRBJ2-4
SVSPGLLAKNIQY
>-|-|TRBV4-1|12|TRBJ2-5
ASSQDQGQETQY
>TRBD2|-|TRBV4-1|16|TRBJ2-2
ASSQDLWGGGNTGELF
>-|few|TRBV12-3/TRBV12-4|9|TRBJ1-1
ASTPGGGAF